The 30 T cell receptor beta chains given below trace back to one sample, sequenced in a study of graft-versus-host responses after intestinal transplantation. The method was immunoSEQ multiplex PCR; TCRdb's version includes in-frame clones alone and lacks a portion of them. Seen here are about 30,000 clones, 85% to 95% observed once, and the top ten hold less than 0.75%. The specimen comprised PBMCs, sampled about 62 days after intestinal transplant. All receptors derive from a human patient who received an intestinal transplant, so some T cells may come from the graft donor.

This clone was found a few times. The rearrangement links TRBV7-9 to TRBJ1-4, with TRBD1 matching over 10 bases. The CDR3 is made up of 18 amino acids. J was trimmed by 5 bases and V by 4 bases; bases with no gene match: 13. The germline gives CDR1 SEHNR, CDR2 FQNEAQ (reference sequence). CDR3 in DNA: TGTGCCAGCAGCTCCGCCGTGGGACAGGGGTTGGGGAATGAAAAACTGTTTTTT. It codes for CASSSAVGQGLGNEKLFF.

CDR3 protein: CASSYGQAGGSQNEQFF. CDR3 sequence (DNA): TGTGCCAGCAGCTATGGACAAGCGGGAGGGTCTCAGAATGAGCAGTTCTTC. The rearrangement links TRBV5-5 to TRBJ2-1, with 10 bases lining up with TRBD2. The trim removed 3 bases at V and 7 bases at J, leaving 13 bases unmatched. CDR1 and CDR2 from the germline V gene are SGHKS and YYEKEE (reference sequence). The CDR3 totals 17 residues.

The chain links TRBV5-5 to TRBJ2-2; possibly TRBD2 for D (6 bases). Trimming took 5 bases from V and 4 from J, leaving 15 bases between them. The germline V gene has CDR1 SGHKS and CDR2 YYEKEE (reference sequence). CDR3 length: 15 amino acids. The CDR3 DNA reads TGTGCCAGCAGTTTATGGGACTCTCTCACCGGGGAGCTGTTTTTT. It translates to CASSLWDSLTGELFF.

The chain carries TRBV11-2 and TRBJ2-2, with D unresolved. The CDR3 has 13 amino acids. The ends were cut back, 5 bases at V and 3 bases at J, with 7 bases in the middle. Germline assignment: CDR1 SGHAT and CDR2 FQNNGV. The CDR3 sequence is CASSTPDTGELFF. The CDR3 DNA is TGTGCCAGCAGCACCCCGGACACCGGGGAGCTGTTTTTT.

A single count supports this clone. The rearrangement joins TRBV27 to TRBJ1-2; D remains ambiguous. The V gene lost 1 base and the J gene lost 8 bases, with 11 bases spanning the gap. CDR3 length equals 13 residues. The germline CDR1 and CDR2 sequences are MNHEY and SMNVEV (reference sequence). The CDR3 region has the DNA TGTGCCAGCAGTTTATACGGTTTCGGGGGCTACACCTTC. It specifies CASSLYGFGGYTF.

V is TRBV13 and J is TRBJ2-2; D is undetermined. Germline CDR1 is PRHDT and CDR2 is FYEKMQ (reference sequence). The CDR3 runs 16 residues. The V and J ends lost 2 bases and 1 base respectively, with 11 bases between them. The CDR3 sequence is CASSLNLFQNTGELFF. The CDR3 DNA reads TGTGCCAGCAGCTTAAACTTGTTCCAGAACACCGGGGAGCTGTTTTTT.

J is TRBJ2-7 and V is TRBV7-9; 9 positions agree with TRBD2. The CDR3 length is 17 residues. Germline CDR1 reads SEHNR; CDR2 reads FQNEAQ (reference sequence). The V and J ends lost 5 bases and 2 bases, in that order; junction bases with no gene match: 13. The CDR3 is CASSETQAGGFTYEQYF. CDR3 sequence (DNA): TGTGCCAGCAGCGAAACTCAAGCGGGGGGCTTTACCTACGAGCAGTACTTC.

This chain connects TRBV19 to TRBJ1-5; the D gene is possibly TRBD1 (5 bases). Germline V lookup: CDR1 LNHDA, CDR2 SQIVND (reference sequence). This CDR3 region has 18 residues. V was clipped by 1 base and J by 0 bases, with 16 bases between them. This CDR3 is CASSIGAGRGYSNQPQHF. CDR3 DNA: TGTGCCAGTAGTATAGGGGCAGGGCGAGGCTATAGCAATCAGCCCCAGCATTTT.

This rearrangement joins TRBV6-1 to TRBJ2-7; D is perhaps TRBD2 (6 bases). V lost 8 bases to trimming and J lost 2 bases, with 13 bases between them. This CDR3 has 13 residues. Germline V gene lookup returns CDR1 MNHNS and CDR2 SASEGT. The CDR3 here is CASRTSNTYEQYF. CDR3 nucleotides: TGTGCCAGCCGAACTAGCAATACCTACGAGCAGTACTTC.

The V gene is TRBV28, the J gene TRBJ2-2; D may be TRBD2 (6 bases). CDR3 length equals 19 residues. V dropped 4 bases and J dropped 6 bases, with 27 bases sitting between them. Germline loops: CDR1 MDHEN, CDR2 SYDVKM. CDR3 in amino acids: CASSSCCPGLKGEAGELFF. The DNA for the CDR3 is TGTGCCAGCAGTTCATGCTGCCCGGGCCTCAAAGGGGAGGCCGGGGAGCTGTTTTTT.

This CDR3 reads CASSLGGLAGTTDTQYF. The DNA for the CDR3 is TGTGCCAGCAGCTTAGGCGGGTTAGCGGGGACGACGGATACGCAGTATTTT. This chain uses TRBV7-3 with TRBJ2-3; the match to TRBD2 covers 8 bases. The CDR3 sequence is 17 residues long. Germline V CDR1 and CDR2: SGHTA, FQGTGA. V lost 2 bases to trimming and J lost 6 bases; unmatched junction nucleotides: 13.

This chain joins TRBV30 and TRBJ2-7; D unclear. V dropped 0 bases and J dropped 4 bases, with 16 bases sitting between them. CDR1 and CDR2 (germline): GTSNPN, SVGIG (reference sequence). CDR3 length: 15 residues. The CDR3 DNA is TGTGCCTGGAGTGTCCGCTTAACCCAATTATACGAGCAGTACTTC. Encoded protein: CAWSVRLTQLYEQYF.

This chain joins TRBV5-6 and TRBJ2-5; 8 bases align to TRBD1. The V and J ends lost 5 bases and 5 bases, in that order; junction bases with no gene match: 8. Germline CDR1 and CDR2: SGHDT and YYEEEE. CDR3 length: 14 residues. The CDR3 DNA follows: TGTGCCAGCAGTAATCAGGGGGCTGTGGAGACCCAGTACTTC. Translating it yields CASSNQGAVETQYF.

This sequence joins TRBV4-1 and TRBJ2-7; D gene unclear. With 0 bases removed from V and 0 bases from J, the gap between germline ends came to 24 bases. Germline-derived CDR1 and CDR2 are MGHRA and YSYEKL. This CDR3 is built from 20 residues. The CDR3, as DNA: TGCGCCAGCAGCCAAGATTTGATATTGTCGGAAAGGTCTTACTCCTACGAGCAGTACTTC. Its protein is CASSQDLILSERSYSYEQYF.

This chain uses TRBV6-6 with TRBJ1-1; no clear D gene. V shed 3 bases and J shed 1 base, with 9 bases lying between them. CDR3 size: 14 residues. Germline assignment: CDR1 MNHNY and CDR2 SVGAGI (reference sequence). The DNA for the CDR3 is TGTGCCAGCAGTTATGGCTCGAGGAACACTGAAGCTTTCTTT. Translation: CASSYGSRNTEAFF.

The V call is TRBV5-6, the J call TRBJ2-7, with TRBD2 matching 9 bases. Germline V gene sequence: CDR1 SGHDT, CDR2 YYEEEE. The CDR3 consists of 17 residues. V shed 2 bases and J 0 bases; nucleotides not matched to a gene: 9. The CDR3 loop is CASSFVSAGGLSYEQYF. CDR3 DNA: TGTGCCAGCAGCTTCGTCTCAGCGGGGGGCCTCTCCTACGAGCAGTACTTC.

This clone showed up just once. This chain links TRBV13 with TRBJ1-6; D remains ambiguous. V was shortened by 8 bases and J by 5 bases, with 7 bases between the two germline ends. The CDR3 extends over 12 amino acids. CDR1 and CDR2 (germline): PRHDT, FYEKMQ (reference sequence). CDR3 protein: CASSVNNSPLHF. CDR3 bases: TGTGCCAGCTCCGTTAATAATTCACCCCTCCACTTT. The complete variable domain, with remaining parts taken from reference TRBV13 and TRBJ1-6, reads AAGVIQSPRHLIKEKRETATLKCYPIPRHDTVYWYQQGPGQDPQFLISFYEKMQSDKGSIPDRFSAQQFSDYHSELNMSSLELGDSALYFCASSVNNSPLHFGNGTRLTVT.

CDR3 in amino acids: CASSQLAGKYEQYF. The CDR3 nucleotides read TGCGCCAGCAGCCAACTAGCGGGAAAATACGAGCAGTACTTC. The rearrangement joins TRBV4-1 to TRBJ2-7, with TRBD2 matching 9 bases. The V and J ends lost 2 bases and 4 bases, in that order; junction bases with no gene match: 3. CDR1 MGHRA and CDR2 YSYEKL come from the germline V gene. This CDR3 has 14 amino acids.

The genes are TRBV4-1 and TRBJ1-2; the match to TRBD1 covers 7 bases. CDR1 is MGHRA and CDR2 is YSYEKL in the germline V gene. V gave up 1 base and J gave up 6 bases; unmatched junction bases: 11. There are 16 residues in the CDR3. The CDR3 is CASSQVQGVDLDGYTF. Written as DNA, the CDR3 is TGCGCCAGCAGCCAAGTTCAGGGGGTCGATCTCGATGGCTACACCTTC.

DNA of the CDR3: TGCGCCAGCAGCCAAGATTGGAGGTACGAGCAGTACTTC. Its protein product is CASSQDWRYEQYF. The V gene is TRBV4-1, the J gene TRBJ2-7; weak D call: TRBD2 (5 bases). The germline V gene encodes CDR1 MGHRA and CDR2 YSYEKL. The length of the CDR3 is 13 residues. V lost 0 bases, J lost 4 bases, and 7 bases lay in between.

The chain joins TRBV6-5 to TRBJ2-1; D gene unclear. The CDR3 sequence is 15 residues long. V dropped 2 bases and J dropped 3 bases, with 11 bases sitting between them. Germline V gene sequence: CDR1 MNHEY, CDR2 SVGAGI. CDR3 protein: CASSYEKGLYNEQFF. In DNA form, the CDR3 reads TGTGCCAGCAGTTACGAGAAGGGTCTCTACAATGAGCAGTTCTTC.

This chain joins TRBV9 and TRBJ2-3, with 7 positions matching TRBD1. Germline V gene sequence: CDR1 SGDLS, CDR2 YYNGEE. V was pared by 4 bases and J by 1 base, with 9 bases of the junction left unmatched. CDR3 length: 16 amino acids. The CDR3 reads CASSFRQGVGTDTQYF. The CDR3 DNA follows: TGTGCCAGCAGCTTTCGACAGGGTGTGGGCACAGATACGCAGTATTTT.

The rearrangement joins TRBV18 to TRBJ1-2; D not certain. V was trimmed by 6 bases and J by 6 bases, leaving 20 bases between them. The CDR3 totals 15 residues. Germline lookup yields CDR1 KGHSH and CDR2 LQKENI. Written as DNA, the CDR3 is TGTGCCAGCTCTATAAACGATGGAGTGTTCCATGGCTACACCTTC. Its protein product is CASSINDGVFHGYTF.

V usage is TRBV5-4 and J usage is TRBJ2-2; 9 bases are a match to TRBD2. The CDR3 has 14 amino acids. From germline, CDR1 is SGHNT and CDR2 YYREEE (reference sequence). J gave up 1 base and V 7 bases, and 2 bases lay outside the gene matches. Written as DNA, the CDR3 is TGTGCCAGCGCTAGCGGGGTGAACACCGGGGAGCTGTTTTTT. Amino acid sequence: CASASGVNTGELFF. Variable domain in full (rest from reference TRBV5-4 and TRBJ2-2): ETGVTQSPTHLIKTRGQQVTLRCSSQSGHNTVSWYQQALGQGPQFIFQYYREEENGRGNFPPRFSGLQFPNYSSELNVNALELDDSALYLCASASGVNTGELFFGEGSRLTVL.

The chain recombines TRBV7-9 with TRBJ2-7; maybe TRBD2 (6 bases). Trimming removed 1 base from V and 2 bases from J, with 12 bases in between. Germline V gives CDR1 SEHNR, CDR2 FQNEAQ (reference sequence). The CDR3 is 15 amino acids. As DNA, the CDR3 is TGTGCCAGCAGCTTAGTCGGGGAGGCCCCCTACGAGCAGTACTTC. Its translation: CASSLVGEAPYEQYF.

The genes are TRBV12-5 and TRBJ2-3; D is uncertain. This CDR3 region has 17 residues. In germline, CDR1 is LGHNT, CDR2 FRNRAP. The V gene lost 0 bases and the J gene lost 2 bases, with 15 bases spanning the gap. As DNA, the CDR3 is TGTGCTAGTGGTTTGGTAGTTGCCGGGTGGAACACAGATACGCAGTATTTT. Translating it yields CASGLVVAGWNTDTQYF.

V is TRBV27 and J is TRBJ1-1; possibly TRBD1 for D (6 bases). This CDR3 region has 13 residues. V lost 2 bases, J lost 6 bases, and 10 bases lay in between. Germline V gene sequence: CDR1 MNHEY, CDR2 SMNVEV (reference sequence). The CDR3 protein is CASSLVDRSEAFF. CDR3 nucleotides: TGTGCCAGCAGTTTAGTGGACAGATCTGAAGCTTTCTTT.

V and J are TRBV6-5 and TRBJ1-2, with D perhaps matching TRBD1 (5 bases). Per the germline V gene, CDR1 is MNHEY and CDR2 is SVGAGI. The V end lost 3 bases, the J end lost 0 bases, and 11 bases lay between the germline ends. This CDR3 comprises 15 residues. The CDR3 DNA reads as TGTGCCAGCAGTTATTCTGACAGAGCTAACTATGGCTACACCTTC. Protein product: CASSYSDRANYGYTF.

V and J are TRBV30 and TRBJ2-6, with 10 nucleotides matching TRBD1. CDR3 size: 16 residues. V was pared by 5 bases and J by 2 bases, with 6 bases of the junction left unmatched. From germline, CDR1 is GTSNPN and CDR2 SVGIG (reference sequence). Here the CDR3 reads CAWGRDRGTGANVLTF. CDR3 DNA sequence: TGTGCCTGGGGCCGGGACAGGGGCACTGGGGCCAACGTCCTGACTTTC.

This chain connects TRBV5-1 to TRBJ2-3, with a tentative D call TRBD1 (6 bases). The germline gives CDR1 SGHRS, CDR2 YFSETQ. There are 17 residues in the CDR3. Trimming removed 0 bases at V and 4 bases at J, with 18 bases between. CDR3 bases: TGCGCCAGCAGCTTGGTCTATAGGGGGAAGGGGTCAGATACGCAGTATTTT. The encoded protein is CASSLVYRGKGSDTQYF.